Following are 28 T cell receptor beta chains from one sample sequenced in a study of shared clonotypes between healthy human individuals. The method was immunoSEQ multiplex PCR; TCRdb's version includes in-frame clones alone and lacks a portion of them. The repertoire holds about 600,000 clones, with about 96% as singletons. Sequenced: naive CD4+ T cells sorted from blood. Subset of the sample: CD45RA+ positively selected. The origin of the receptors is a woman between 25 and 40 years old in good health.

The DNA for the CDR3 is TGTGCCTGGAGGACAGTTGGCACAGATACGCAGTATTTT. This translates into CAWRTVGTDTQYF. The chain is built from TRBV30 and TRBJ2-3; tentative D call: TRBD1 (5 bases). CDR3 length: 13 amino acids. V was clipped by 3 bases and J by 1 base, with 8 bases between them. Germline V CDR1 and CDR2: GTSNPN, SVGIG (reference sequence).

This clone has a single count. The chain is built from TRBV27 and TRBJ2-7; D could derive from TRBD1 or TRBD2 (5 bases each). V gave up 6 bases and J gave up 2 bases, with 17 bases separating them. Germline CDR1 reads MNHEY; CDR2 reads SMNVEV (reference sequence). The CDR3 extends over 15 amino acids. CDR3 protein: CASSQWDVPTYEQYF. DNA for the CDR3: TGTGCCAGCAGCCAATGGGACGTTCCGACCTACGAGCAGTACTTC.

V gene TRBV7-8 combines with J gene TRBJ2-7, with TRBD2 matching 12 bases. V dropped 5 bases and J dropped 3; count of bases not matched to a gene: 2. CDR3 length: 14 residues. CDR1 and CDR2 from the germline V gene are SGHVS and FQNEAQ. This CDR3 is CASSRLAGDYEQYF. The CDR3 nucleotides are TGTGCCAGCAGCCGACTAGCGGGGGACTACGAGCAGTACTTC. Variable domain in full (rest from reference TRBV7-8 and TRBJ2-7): GAGVSQSPRYKVAKRGQDVALRCDPISGHVSLFWYQQALGQGPEFLTYFQNEAQLDKSGLPSDRFFAERPEGSVSTLKIQRTQQEDSAVYLCASSRLAGDYEQYFGPGTRLTVT.

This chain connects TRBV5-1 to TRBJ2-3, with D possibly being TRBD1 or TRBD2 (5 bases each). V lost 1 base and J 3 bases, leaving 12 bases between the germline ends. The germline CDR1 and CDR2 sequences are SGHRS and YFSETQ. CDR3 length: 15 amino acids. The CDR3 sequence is CASSLYPGRTDTQYF. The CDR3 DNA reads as TGCGCCAGCAGCTTGTATCCGGGACGGACAGATACGCAGTATTTT.

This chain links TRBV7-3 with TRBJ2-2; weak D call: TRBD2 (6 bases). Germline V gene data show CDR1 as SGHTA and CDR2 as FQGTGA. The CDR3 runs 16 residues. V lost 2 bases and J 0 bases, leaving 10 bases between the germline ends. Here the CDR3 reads CASSLGPGANTGELFF. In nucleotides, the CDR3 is TGTGCCAGCAGCTTAGGACCGGGGGCGAACACCGGGGAGCTGTTTTTT.

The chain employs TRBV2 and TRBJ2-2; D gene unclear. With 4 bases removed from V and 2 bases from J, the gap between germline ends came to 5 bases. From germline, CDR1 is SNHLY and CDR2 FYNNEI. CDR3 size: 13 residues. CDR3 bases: TGTGCCAGCAGTGGCTCTAACACCGGGGAGCTGTTTTTT. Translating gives CASSGSNTGELFF. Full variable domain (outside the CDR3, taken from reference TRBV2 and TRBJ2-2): EPEVTQTPSHQVTQMGQEVILRCVPISNHLYFYWYRQILGQKVEFLVSFYNNEISEKSEIFDDQFSVERPDGSNFTLKIRSTKLEDSAMYFCASSGSNTGELFFGEGSRLTVL.

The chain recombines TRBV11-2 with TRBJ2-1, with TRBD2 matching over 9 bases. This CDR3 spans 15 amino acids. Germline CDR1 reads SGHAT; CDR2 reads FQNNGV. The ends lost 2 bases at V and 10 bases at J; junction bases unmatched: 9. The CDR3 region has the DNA TGTGCCAGCAGCTTAAGGCGGGAGGGCTTTGGGGAGCAGTTCTTC. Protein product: CASSLRREGFGEQFF.

CDR3 bases: TGCGCCAGCAGCAAGAAGGACAGGGGGAACACTGAAGCTTTCTTT. Its translation is CASSKKDRGNTEAFF. The gene calls are TRBV5-1 and TRBJ1-1, with 9 bases lining up with TRBD1. Germline V gives CDR1 SGHRS, CDR2 YFSETQ. This CDR3 comprises 15 residues. V shed 4 bases and J 1 base; nucleotides not matched to a gene: 5.

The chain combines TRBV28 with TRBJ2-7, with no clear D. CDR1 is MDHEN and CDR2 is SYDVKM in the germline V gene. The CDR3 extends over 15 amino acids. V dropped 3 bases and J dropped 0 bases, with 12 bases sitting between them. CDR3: CASSLRRAPSYEQYF. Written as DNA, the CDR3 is TGTGCCAGCAGTTTGAGACGGGCCCCCTCCTACGAGCAGTACTTC.

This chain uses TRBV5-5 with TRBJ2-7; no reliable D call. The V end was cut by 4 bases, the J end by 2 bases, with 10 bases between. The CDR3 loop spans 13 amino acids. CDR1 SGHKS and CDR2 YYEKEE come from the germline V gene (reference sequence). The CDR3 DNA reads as TGTGCCAGCAGCCATCTGCAGGCCTACGAGCAGTACTTC. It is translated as CASSHLQAYEQYF.

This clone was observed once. CDR3: CASRMLGAANTGELFF. DNA for the CDR3: TGCGCCAGCAGAATGCTTGGGGCAGCGAACACCGGGGAGCTGTTTTTT. This chain uses TRBV5-1 with TRBJ2-2, with D perhaps TRBD1 (5 bases). V was pared by 5 bases and J by 0 bases, with 14 bases between. CDR3 size: 16 residues. CDR1 SGHRS and CDR2 YFSETQ come from the germline V gene.

Here the CDR3 reads CASSPKPGQNGYTF. The CDR3, as DNA: TGTGCCAGCAGTCCGAAACCGGGACAGAACGGCTACACCTTC. The genes are TRBV28 and TRBJ1-2, with 7 positions matching TRBD1. CDR1 and CDR2 from the germline V gene are MDHEN and SYDVKM. V lost 5 bases and J lost 8; bases outside the gene matches: 11. This CDR3 spans 14 amino acids.

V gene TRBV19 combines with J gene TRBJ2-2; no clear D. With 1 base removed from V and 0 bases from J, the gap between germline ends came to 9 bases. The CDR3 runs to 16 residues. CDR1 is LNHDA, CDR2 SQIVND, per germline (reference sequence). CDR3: CASSIAARANTGELFF. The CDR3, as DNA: TGTGCCAGTAGTATAGCGGCCCGCGCGAACACCGGGGAGCTGTTTTTT.

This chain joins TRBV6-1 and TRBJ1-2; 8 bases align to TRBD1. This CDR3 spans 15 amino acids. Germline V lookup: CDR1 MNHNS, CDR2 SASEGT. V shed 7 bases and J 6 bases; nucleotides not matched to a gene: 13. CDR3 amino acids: CASKQNRAGGDGYTF. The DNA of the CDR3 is TGTGCCAGCAAGCAAAACCGGGCAGGGGGCGATGGCTACACCTTC.

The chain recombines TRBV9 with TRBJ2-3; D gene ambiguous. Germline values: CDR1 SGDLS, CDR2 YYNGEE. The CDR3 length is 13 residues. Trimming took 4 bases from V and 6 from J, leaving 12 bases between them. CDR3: CASSLQPGDTQYF. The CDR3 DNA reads TGTGCCAGCAGCTTACAGCCTGGGGATACGCAGTATTTT.

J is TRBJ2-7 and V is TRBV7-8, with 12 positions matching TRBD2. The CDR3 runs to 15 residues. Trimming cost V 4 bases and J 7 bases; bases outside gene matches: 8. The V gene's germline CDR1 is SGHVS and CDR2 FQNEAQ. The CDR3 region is CASSSSTSGSQEQYF. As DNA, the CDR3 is TGTGCCAGCAGCTCATCGACTAGCGGGAGCCAGGAGCAGTACTTC.

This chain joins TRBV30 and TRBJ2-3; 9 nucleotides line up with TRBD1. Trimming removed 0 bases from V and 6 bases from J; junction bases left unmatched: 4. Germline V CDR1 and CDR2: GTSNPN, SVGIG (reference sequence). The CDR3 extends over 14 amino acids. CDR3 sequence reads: CAWSVQGARDTQYF. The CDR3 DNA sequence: TGTGCCTGGAGTGTACAGGGGGCGCGGGATACGCAGTATTTT.

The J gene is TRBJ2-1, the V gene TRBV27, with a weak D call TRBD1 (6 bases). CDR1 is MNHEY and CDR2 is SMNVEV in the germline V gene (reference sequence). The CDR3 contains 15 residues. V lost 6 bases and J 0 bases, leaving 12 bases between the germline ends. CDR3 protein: CASRKQGASYNEQFF. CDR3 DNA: TGTGCCAGCAGAAAACAGGGTGCCTCCTACAATGAGCAGTTCTTC.

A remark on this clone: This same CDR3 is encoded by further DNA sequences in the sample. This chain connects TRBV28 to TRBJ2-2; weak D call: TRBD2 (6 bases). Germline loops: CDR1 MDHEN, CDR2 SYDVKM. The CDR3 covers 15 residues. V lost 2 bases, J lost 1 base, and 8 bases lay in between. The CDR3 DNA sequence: TGTGCCAGCAGTTTAGGCGGGGTGAACACCGGGGAGCTGTTTTTT. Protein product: CASSLGGVNTGELFF.

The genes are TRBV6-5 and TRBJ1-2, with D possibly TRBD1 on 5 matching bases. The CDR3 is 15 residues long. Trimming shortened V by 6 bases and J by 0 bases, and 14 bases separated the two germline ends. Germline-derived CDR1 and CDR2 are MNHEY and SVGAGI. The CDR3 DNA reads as TGTGCCAGCAGGACCGGACACTTAGCTAACTATGGCTACACCTTC. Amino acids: CASRTGHLANYGYTF.

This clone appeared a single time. Written as DNA, the CDR3 is TGTGCCACCGGGGCGGGAGGGAAAGATACGCAGTATTTT. Translating gives CATGAGGKDTQYF. This rearrangement joins TRBV15 to TRBJ2-3, with TRBD2 matching over 9 bases. CDR3 size: 13 residues. CDR1 is LNHNV and CDR2 is YYDKDF in the germline V gene (reference sequence). V dropped 8 bases and J dropped 5; count of bases not matched to a gene: 5.

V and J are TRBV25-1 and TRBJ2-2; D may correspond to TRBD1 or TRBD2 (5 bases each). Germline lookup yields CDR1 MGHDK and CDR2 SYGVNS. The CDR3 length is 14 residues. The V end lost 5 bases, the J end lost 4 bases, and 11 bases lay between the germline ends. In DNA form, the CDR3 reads TGTGCCAGCAGTCTCCCAGGGAGCACCGGGGAGCTGTTTTTT. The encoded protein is CASSLPGSTGELFF.

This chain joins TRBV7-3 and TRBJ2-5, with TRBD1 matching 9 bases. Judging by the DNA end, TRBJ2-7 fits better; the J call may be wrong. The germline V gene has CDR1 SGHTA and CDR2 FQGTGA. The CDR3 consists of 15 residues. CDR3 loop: CASSFGQGSSYEQYF. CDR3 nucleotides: TGTGCCAGCAGCTTCGGACAGGGGAGCTCCTACGAGCAGTACTTC.

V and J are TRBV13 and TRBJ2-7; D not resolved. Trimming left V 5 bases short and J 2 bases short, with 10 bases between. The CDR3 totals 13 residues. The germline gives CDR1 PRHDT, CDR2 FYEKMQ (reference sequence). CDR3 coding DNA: TGTGCCAGCAGCGCCTACTTAACCTACGAGCAGTACTTC. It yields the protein CASSAYLTYEQYF.

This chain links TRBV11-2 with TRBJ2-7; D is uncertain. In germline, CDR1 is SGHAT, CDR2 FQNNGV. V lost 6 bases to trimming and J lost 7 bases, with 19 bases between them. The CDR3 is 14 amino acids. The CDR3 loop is CASSRPRPQEEQYF. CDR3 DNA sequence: TGTGCCAGCAGTCGACCCAGACCGCAGGAAGAGCAGTACTTC.

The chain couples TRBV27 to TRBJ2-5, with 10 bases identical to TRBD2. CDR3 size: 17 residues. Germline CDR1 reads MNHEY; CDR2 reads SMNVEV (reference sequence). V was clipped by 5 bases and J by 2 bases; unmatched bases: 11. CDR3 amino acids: CASSLGLAPGLQETQYF. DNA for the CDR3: TGTGCCAGCAGTCTGGGACTAGCGCCTGGGTTACAAGAGACCCAGTACTTC.

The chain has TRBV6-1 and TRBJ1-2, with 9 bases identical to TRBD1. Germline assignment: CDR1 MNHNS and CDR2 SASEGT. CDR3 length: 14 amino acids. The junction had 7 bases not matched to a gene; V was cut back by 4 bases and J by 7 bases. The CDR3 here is CASSGTGTGIGYTF. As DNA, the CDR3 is TGTGCCAGCAGTGGTACCGGGACAGGGATTGGCTACACCTTC.

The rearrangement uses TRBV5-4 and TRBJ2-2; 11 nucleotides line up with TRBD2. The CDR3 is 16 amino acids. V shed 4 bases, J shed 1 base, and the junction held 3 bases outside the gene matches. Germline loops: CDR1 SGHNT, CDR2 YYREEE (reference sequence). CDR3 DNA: TGTGCCAGCAGCGTGGGACTAGCGGTGAACACCGGGGAGCTGTTTTTT. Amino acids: CASSVGLAVNTGELFF.